This paragraph reports one TCR beta chain. V gave up 2 bases and J gave up 2 bases, with 11 bases separating them. There are 14 residues in the CDR3. Looked up from germline, CDR1 is SGDLS and CDR2 is YYNGEE. Produced via immunoSEQ multiplex PCR; TCRdb's table is partial and in-frame only. The data contain fewer than 150,000 clones, about 86% of them singletons. This specimen comes from a study of blood T cell repertoires in COVID-19. This chain connects TRBV9 to TRBJ2-7, with unresolved D. The TCR was taken from a woman in her forties with acute or convalescent COVID-19. Sequencing was done on a sample of peripheral blood. The DNA of the CDR3 is TGTGCCAGCAGCGTCCGACACGTCCCCTACGAGCAGTACTTC. It specifies CASSVRHVPYEQYF. Complete variable domain (other parts from reference TRBV9 and TRBJ2-7): DSGVTQTPKHLITATGQRVTLRCSPRSGDLSVYWYQQSLDQGLQFLIQYYNGEERAKGNILERFSAQQFPDLHSELNLSSLELGDSALYFCASSVRHVPYEQYFGPGTRLTVT.